What follows are 10 T cell receptor beta chains derived from one specimen sequenced in a study of post-analysis software for immune sequencing data. No antigen has been assigned to these receptors. Included in the TCR beta cDNA libraries were unique molecular identifiers. TCRdb passed the PCR reads through MiXCR, listing each CDR3 protein once. This table holds 400,000 to 500,000 distinct CDR3 sequences, approximately 38% found once. Study outcomes and limitations: Several TRBV segments were more frequent in patients than controls; TRBV5-6, TRBV5-1 and TRBV20-1 belonged to this group.

The sequenced sample consisted of blood. The origin of the receptors is a girl aged 2 to 9 with multiple sclerosis.

The genes are TRBV29-1 and TRBJ2-1; the D gene is possibly TRBD2 (5 bases). Germline assignment: CDR1 SQVTM and CDR2 ANQGSEA. Trimming cost V 5 bases and J 4 bases, with 9 bases left between them. The CDR3 consists of 12 residues. CDR3 sequence (DNA): TGCAGCGTTAGGACTGGATACAATGAGCAGTTCTTC. Its protein product is CSVRTGYNEQFF.

The rearrangement joins TRBV15 to TRBJ1-5; D not resolved. The length of the CDR3 is 13 residues. Germline lookup yields CDR1 LNHNV and CDR2 YYDKDF (reference sequence). With 5 bases removed from V and 7 bases from J, the gap between germline ends came to 12 bases. CDR3 coding DNA: TGTGCCACCAGCCCCCATTCCGGACAGCCCCAGCATTTT. Translation: CATSPHSGQPQHF.

This clonotype was counted only a few times. The chain has TRBV10-2 and TRBJ2-5; D gene unclear. Germline lookup yields CDR1 WSHSY and CDR2 SAAADI. The CDR3 runs 13 residues. Trimming left V 6 bases short and J 3 bases short, with 11 bases between. CDR3 sequence reads: CASSELGKETQYF. CDR3 in DNA: TGCGCCAGCAGCGAGCTTGGGAAAGAGACCCAGTACTTC.

This clonotype was recorded many times. The CDR3 nucleotides read TGTGCCAGCAGTGAGCCCCTAAACGTCTACAGGGTGGGGGCCAACGTCCTGACTTTC. This translates into CASSEPLNVYRVGANVLTF. This sequence joins TRBV28 and TRBJ2-6, with D perhaps TRBD1 (6 bases). Between the trimmed V and J ends, which lost 5 bases and 4 bases, there was a span of 24 bases. The CDR3 length is 19 residues. Germline assignment: CDR1 MDHEN and CDR2 SYDVKM.

This clonotype has only a few counts. This chain uses TRBV12-3 or TRBV12-4 with TRBJ2-3, with TRBD2 identical over 8 bases. Trimming removed 2 bases from V and 3 bases from J; junction bases left unmatched: 4. This CDR3 is 15 amino acids long. The CDR3 reads CASSLYGTSTDTQYF. DNA of the CDR3: TGTGCCAGCAGTTTATATGGGACTAGTACAGATACGCAGTATTTT.

The chain joins TRBV7-9 to TRBJ2-7; 7 nucleotides match TRBD1. Germline CDR1 SEHNR, CDR2 FQNEAQ (reference sequence). The CDR3 is 17 residues long. The trim removed 1 base at V and 4 bases at J, leaving 13 bases unmatched. This CDR3 reads CASSLVFDRDRSYEQYF. CDR3 sequence (DNA): TGTGCCAGCAGCTTAGTGTTTGACCGGGACAGAAGTTACGAGCAGTACTTC. Based on the CDR3 plus reference TRBV7-9 and TRBJ2-7, the full variable domain is DTGVSQNPRHKITKRGQNVTFRCDPISEHNRLYWYRQTLGQGPEFLTYFQNEAQLEKSRLLSDRFSAERPKGSFSTLEIQRTEQGDSAMYLCASSLVFDRDRSYEQYFGPGTRLTVT.

As regards this clonotype: This clone may be a read error of a much larger clone one base away. The genes are TRBV5-1 and TRBJ2-7; tentative D call: TRBD2 (5 bases). Per germline, CDR1 SGHRS and CDR2 YFSETQ. The CDR3 length is 15 residues. Here the CDR3 DNA reads TGCGTCAGCAGCTTGGCGGGTCAGACGACCTACGAGCAGTACTTC. It codes for CVSSLAGQTTYEQYF.

Comments on this clonotype: With a much larger clone just one base away, this may be a read error. The chain carries TRBV7-2 and TRBJ2-5, with D hard to call. This CDR3 comprises 13 residues. Germline V gives CDR1 SGHTA, CDR2 FQGNSA. This CDR3 reads CASSLSSQEAQYF. The DNA of the CDR3 is TGTGCCAGCAGCTTAAGTTCCCAAGAGGCCCAGTACTTC.

This clonotype was found a few times. One end of the junction fails to match germline, which may point to a read error. The chain employs TRBV10-3 and TRBJ2-7; either TRBD1 or TRBD2 may supply D (5 bases each). CDR1 and CDR2 (germline): ENHRY, SYGVKD. The CDR3 length is 17 residues. CDR3 bases: TGTGCCATCAGTGATTTTGGTTGGGGGAGACCGAGCTACGAGCAGGACTTC. It specifies CAISDFGWGRPSYEQDF.

The chain recombines TRBV27 with TRBJ1-2; D might be TRBD1 (5 bases). The V and J ends lost 0 bases and 4 bases respectively, with 12 bases between them. CDR3 length: 15 residues. Germline V lookup: CDR1 MNHEY, CDR2 SMNVEV (reference sequence). CDR3 nucleotides: TGTGCCAGCAGTTTATCGGGGGATCCGTTCTATGGCTACACCTTC. This sequence encodes CASSLSGDPFYGYTF.